The clone carrying this T cell receptor (beta chain) showed up many times. What it recognizes is unknown. The CDR3 loop spans 13 amino acids. The germline V and J ends were trimmed by 7 bases and 5 bases, with 14 bases remaining between them. Germline CDR1 SNHLY, CDR2 FYNNEI. This entry belongs to a study of neurological immune-mediated disorders. Points from the study as a whole: HTLV-1-associated myelopathy displayed the greatest TCR clonal expansion, and multiple sclerosis exhibited the smallest, lower than that of healthy controls.

With 10-nucleotide random UMIs included, cDNA was synthesized by 5'RACE. Using its own MiXCR run on the 5' RACE reads, TCRdb lists one record per CDR3 protein. The sample holds about 66,000 distinct CDR3 sequences; roughly 4.5% are singletons and the top ten take less than 8%. Preparation of the unsorted libraries drew on 2 million PBMCs stored at -80 C. The sequenced sample was PBMCs. The chain recombines TRBV2 with TRBJ1-1; D call uncertain. The receptor comes from a young man with multiple sclerosis. The CDR3 spells CASTLGSGTEAFF. The DNA of the CDR3 is TGTGCCAGCACCCTAGGGTCTGGGACTGAAGCTTTCTTT.